The T cell receptor beta chain under discussion was sequenced for a study of T cells in Graves' hyperthyroidism and ophthalmopathy. Template material for amplifying TCR beta CDR3 regions consisted of RNA transcripts. The study used the HTBI primer set for a first-round RT-PCR of the TCR CDR3. TCRdb recomputed calls from the multiplex PCR reads with MiXCR, one row per CDR3 protein. This sample yields over 650,000 distinct CDR3 sequences, of which nearly 45% are seen a single time; approximately 6.8% belongs to the top ten. Sequenced: peripheral blood or thyroid tissue (not recorded which). The TCR sequence derives from an adult man with Graves' disease, either hyperthyroidism or ophthalmopathy (not recorded which).

The CDR3 loop reads CASSKTGGVGQYF. CDR3 coding DNA: TGTGCCAGCAGCAAGACAGGGGGAGTTGGGCAGTACTTC. The gene calls are TRBV7-9 and TRBJ2-7; 9 bases fit TRBD1. The CDR3 is 13 residues long. The V and J ends lost 5 bases and 9 bases, in that order; junction bases with no gene match: 8. Germline loops: CDR1 SEHNR, CDR2 FQNEAQ (reference sequence).